This T cell receptor (beta chain) was sequenced for a study of cytomegalovirus exposure and HLA in healthy donors. General observations from the study: Earlier analysis found most TCR beta V segments productive about 87% or about 30% of the time. The study found most TCR sequences rare, yet found some public TCRs in many donors.

This clone has a single count. Its antigen is unidentified. The germline CDR1 and CDR2 sequences are KGHSH and LQKENI. V lost 4 bases, J lost 6 bases, and 10 bases lay in between. This CDR3 is built from 12 residues. Amplification used 60 Vbeta primers and 13 Jbeta primers. Assay: immunoSEQ multiplex PCR; the TCRdb copy retains only in-frame clones and omits some. The table has 35,000 to 50,000 clones, about half seen once. The source is a man aged 60 to 69 in good health and CMV-seronegative. The rearrangement links TRBV18 to TRBJ2-7, with D perhaps matching TRBD2 (5 bases). Sequenced sample: PBMCs. CDR3 protein: CASSRSEAEQYF. The CDR3 DNA is TGTGCCAGCTCACGCTCGGAGGCCGAGCAGTACTTC.